Following are 11 T cell receptor beta chains from one sample sequenced in a study of blood T cells in healthy people across ages (dated by TCRdb to between 2015 and 2017). Library generation was performed with 5' RACE. For sequencing, an Illumina HiSeq 2500 was employed. A second 7 to 11 cycle PCR used a sample-barcoded 5' primer and a J-beta primer mix. TCRdb itself trimmed the public reads at Q25 with fastp, ran MiXCR and retained productive beta chains. Rows with a matching CDR3 protein are joined into one entry that keeps the most common DNA and genes. This sample has about 1.8 million distinct CDR3 sequences in its table, and 49% of those were observed once. The ten largest make up 2% to 2.5% of the sample. The material sequenced was blood. The receptors derive from a woman in her thirties or forties in good health.

The chain recombines TRBV7-2 with TRBJ1-2, with D tentatively TRBD1 (6 bases). CDR3 length: 15 amino acids. Germline-derived CDR1 and CDR2 are SGHTA and FQGNSA. V lost 6 bases and J 4 bases, leaving 18 bases between the germline ends. The chain's CDR3 is CASSPDRSPIYGYTF. CDR3 nucleotide sequence: TGTGCCAGCAGTCCTGACAGGTCCCCCATCTATGGCTACACCTTC.

In this sample, this clonotype turned up a few times. The chain is built from TRBV20-1 and TRBJ2-7; D remains unclear. The CDR3 sequence is 15 residues long. Germline CDR1 is DFQATT and CDR2 is SNEGSKA (reference sequence). The V and J ends lost 4 bases and 0 bases respectively, with 16 bases between them. The CDR3 protein is CSAIVSARFSYEQYF. The CDR3 coding sequence is TGCAGTGCTATTGTGTCGGCCAGGTTCTCCTACGAGCAGTACTTC.

This clonotype has only a few counts. The gene calls are TRBV4-3 and TRBJ2-1; D is unresolved. The germline V and J ends were trimmed by 0 bases and 4 bases, with 13 bases remaining between them. Germline loops: CDR1 LGHNA, CDR2 YSLEER. The CDR3 runs 16 residues. CDR3 coding DNA: TGCGCCAGCAGCCAAGAACGGTCGGCCGGTTACAATGAGCAGTTCTTC. Translating it yields CASSQERSAGYNEQFF.

This clonotype appeared a few times. The J gene is TRBJ1-6, the V gene TRBV10-3, with TRBD1 as a possible D gene (5 bases). Trimming shortened V by 2 bases and J by 6 bases, and 8 bases separated the two germline ends. CDR1 is ENHRY, CDR2 SYGVKD, per germline. The length of the CDR3 is 14 residues. DNA for the CDR3: TGTGCCATCAGTGAGGGGGCTATTAATTCACCCCTCCACTTT. This translates into CAISEGAINSPLHF.

The rearrangement uses TRBV12-3 or TRBV12-4 and TRBJ1-2, with a possible D match to TRBD1 (5 bases). V was pared by 3 bases and J by 0 bases, with 17 bases between. The CDR3 is 17 amino acids. CDR3 residues: CASSFSSGAGANYGYTF. CDR3 bases: TGTGCCAGCAGTTTTTCGTCTGGGGCAGGAGCTAACTATGGCTACACCTTC.

The chain combines TRBV5-6 with TRBJ2-7, with TRBD2 matching over 7 bases. The DNA end favors TRBJ2-4, so the J call may be wrong. Germline V gives CDR1 SGHDT, CDR2 YYEEEE. The CDR3 has 17 amino acids. The CDR3 coding sequence is TGTGCCAGCAGCGGAGCAACCCCCGCCGCGGGGGAAAACATTCAGTACTTC. This sequence encodes CASSGATPAAGENIQYF.

The chain couples TRBV29-1 to TRBJ1-2; D remains unclear. Germline lookup yields CDR1 SQVTM and CDR2 ANQGSEA. Trimming pared 2 bases from V and 7 bases from J, leaving 11 bases between. CDR3 length equals 12 residues. The CDR3 coding sequence is TGCAGCGTTGAATCCCCGAGTGCTGGCTACACCTTC. This encodes CSVESPSAGYTF.

Turning to this clonotype: Germline is not matched at one junction end, which may reflect a read error. The V and J genes are TRBV4-2 and TRBJ2-3; 11 bases are a match to TRBD2. The germline V gene encodes CDR1 LGHNA and CDR2 YNFKEQ. The CDR3 is 17 amino acids. The CDR3 here is CAGSQELAGVRGDTQYF. CDR3 coding DNA: TGTGCCGGCAGCCAAGAACTAGCGGGGGTCAGGGGAGATACGCAGTATTTT.

The rearrangement links TRBV20-1 to TRBJ2-7; 9 nucleotides agree with TRBD2. The germline CDR1 and CDR2 sequences are DFQATT and SNEGSKA (reference sequence). The length of the CDR3 is 14 residues. Losses at the gene ends were 2 bases for V and 5 bases for J; bases not matched to a gene: 7. The CDR3 region is CSARTTSGFDEQYF. CDR3 bases: TGCAGTGCTAGAACGACTAGCGGATTCGACGAGCAGTACTTC.

The CDR3 region is CASSLTPAKNIQYF. CDR3 in DNA: TGTGCCAGCAGCTTGACCCCAGCCAAAAACATTCAGTACTTC. This chain uses TRBV7-9 with TRBJ2-4; D gene ambiguous. The CDR3 consists of 14 residues. V was trimmed by 3 bases and J by 0 bases, leaving 6 bases between them. Germline CDR1 SEHNR, CDR2 FQNEAQ (reference sequence).

The rearrangement joins TRBV24-1 to TRBJ2-5; weak D call: TRBD2 (6 bases). The CDR3 spans 13 residues. Trimming cost V 3 bases and J 7 bases, with 11 bases left between them. Germline values: CDR1 KGHDR, CDR2 SFDVKD. The CDR3 sequence is CATSDQGEVTQYF. DNA of the CDR3: TGTGCCACCAGTGATCAAGGGGAGGTGACCCAGTACTTC.